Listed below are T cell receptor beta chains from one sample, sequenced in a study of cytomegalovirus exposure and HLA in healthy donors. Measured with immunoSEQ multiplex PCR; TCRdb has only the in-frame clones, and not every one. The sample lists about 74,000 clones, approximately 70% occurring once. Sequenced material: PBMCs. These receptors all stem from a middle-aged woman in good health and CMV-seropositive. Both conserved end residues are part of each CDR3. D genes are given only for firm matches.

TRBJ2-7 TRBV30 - CAWSPPYSEQYF TGTGCCTGGAGTCCTCCCTACAGCGAGCAGTACTTC
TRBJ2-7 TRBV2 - CASRSGSSSYEQYF TGTGCCAGCAGGTCCGGGTCGAGCTCCTACGAGCAGTACTTC
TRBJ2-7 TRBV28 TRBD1 CASSPDTDRAHEQYF TGTGCCAGCAGTCCGGATACAGACAGGGCCCACGAGCAGTACTTC
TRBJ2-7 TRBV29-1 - CSVKTDSYEQYF TGCAGCGTGAAGACAGATTCCTACGAGCAGTACTTC
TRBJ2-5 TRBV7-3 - CASSQTPQGETQYF TGTGCCAGCAGCCAGACTCCTCAGGGGGAGACCCAGTACTTC
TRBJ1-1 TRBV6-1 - CASASGLGMNTEAFF TGTGCCAGCGCCTCAGGGCTAGGTATGAACACTGAAGCTTTCTTT
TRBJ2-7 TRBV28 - CASSSRYEQYF TGTGCCAGCAGTTCCCGCTACGAGCAGTACTTC
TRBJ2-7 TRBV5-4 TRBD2 CASSVGTSGFTSYEQYF TGTGCCAGCAGCGTAGGGACTAGCGGGTTCACTTCCTACGAGCAGTACTTC
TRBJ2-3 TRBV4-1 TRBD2 CASSQTGTSSTSTDTQYF TGCGCCAGCAGCCAAACCGGGACTAGCAGCACTAGCACAGATACGCAGTATTTT
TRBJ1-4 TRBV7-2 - CASSLGEGNEKLFF TGTGCCAGCAGCTTGGGGGAGGGGAATGAAAAACTGTTTTTT